A single sample gave rise to the 21 T cell receptor beta chains below, sequenced in a study of shared clonotypes between healthy human individuals. Data came from immunoSEQ multiplex PCR; TCRdb stores just in-frame clones and leaves some out. This sample has around 980,000 clones; about 80% occur once, and the top ten carry roughly 0.62%. The sample consisted of memory CD4+ T cells from PBMCs. Regarding subset: CD45RA-negative fraction. All receptors derive from a man between 18 and 35 years old in good health. Some clones in this sample may be carry-over from other donors' samples.

The chain carries TRBV28 and TRBJ1-3; D possibly corresponds to TRBD1 (6 bases). Germline CDR1 is MDHEN and CDR2 is SYDVKM. Trimming took off 6 bases at V and 5 bases at J, with 11 bases between the two ends. This CDR3 region has 13 residues. CDR3: CASSQGGRNTIYF. CDR3 nucleotides: TGTGCCAGCAGCCAAGGGGGGAGAAACACCATATATTTT. Full variable domain (rest looked up from reference TRBV28 and TRBJ1-3): DVKVTQSSRYLVKRTGEKVFLECVQDMDHENMFWYRQDPGLGLRLIYFSYDVKMKEKGDIPEGYSVSREKKERFSLILESASTNQTSMYLCASSQGGRNTIYFGEGSWLTVV.

The V gene is TRBV28, the J gene TRBJ1-1, with a tentative D call TRBD1 (6 bases). V was clipped by 6 bases and J by 6 bases, with 20 bases between them. Germline V gene lookup returns CDR1 MDHEN and CDR2 SYDVKM. This CDR3 is built from 15 residues. CDR3: CASSSAGQWGSEAFF. In DNA, the CDR3 is TGTGCCAGCAGCTCGGCAGGACAGTGGGGTTCTGAAGCTTTCTTT.

The V call is TRBV6-6, the J call TRBJ1-2; 8 nucleotides agree with TRBD1. The CDR3 contains 16 residues. Germline loops: CDR1 MNHNY, CDR2 SVGAGI (reference sequence). V shed 5 bases and J 0 bases; nucleotides not matched to a gene: 8. The CDR3 region is CASSGNRGATNYGYTF. The DNA of the CDR3 is TGTGCCAGCAGTGGAAACAGGGGGGCTACTAACTATGGCTACACCTTC.

Regarding this clone: The same CDR3 can be traced to other DNA sequences in this sample. The gene calls are TRBV7-9 and TRBJ2-7; 9 positions match TRBD1. The CDR3 totals 14 residues. Germline CDR1 reads SEHNR; CDR2 reads FQNEAQ (reference sequence). With 6 bases clipped from V and 0 bases from J, the junction kept 3 bases outside the gene matches. The CDR3 DNA follows: TGTGCCAGCAGTCCGACAGGGGGCTCCTACGAGCAGTACTTC. It encodes CASSPTGGSYEQYF.

In its sample, this clone was seen a few times. The V call is TRBV7-6, the J call TRBJ2-5; D not certain. Trimming stripped 1 base from V and 5 bases from J, with 5 bases between. Germline-derived CDR1 and CDR2 are SGHVS and FNYEAQ. This CDR3 is built from 12 residues. The CDR3 region is CASSLVLETQYF. CDR3 DNA sequence: TGTGCCAGCAGCTTAGTCCTGGAGACCCAGTACTTC.

The rearrangement uses TRBV28 and TRBJ1-2, with a possible D match to TRBD1 (5 bases). The CDR3 is 14 amino acids. The V gene's germline CDR1 is MDHEN and CDR2 SYDVKM. Trimming pared 6 bases from V and 3 bases from J, leaving 14 bases between. The CDR3 region has the DNA TGTGCCAGCAGAACGGGGCGGACCTACTATGGCTACACCTTC. The encoded protein is CASRTGRTYYGYTF.

This chain links TRBV15 with TRBJ2-7; D is unclear. The CDR3 sequence is 13 residues long. CDR1 LNHNV and CDR2 YYDKDF come from the germline V gene (reference sequence). V lost 3 bases and J 9 bases, leaving 15 bases between the germline ends. The CDR3 nucleotides are TGTGCCACCAGCAGGGGCGTAGGCCAGGCGCAGTACTTC. Protein sequence: CATSRGVGQAQYF. Together with reference TRBV15 and TRBJ2-7, the CDR3 gives the full variable domain: DAMVIQNPRYQVTQFGKPVTLSCSQTLNHNVMYWYQQKSSQAPKLLFHYYDKDFNNEADTPDNFQSRRPNTSFCFLDIRSPGLGDTAMYLCATSRGVGQAQYFGPGTRLTVT.

V is TRBV4-3 and J is TRBJ2-5; no reliable D call. CDR1 and CDR2 (germline): LGHNA, YSLEER. The CDR3 consists of 14 residues. Trimming took off 1 base at V and 1 base at J, with 7 bases between the two ends. The CDR3 bases are TGCGCCAGCAGCCAAGTACGATTCCAAGAGACCCAGTACTTC. This translates into CASSQVRFQETQYF.

This chain joins TRBV7-9 and TRBJ2-7, with 11 bases fitting TRBD1. The CDR3 is 15 amino acids. Germline lookup yields CDR1 SEHNR and CDR2 FQNEAQ (reference sequence). The V gene end was trimmed by 5 bases and the J gene end by 5 bases; junction bases not matched to a gene: 8. CDR3 protein: CASSRGGTGGDEQYF. The CDR3 DNA follows: TGTGCCAGCAGCCGCGGTGGGACAGGGGGAGACGAGCAGTACTTC.

This chain joins TRBV7-6 and TRBJ1-2; D is possibly TRBD1 (5 bases). V was trimmed by 4 bases and J by 2 bases, leaving 8 bases between them. Germline lookup yields CDR1 SGHVS and CDR2 FNYEAQ. The CDR3 is made up of 13 amino acids. This CDR3 reads CASSSPGNYGYTF. In DNA form, the CDR3 reads TGTGCCAGCAGCTCCCCAGGGAACTATGGCTACACCTTC.

The rearrangement joins TRBV7-2 to TRBJ1-4; D is unclear. The germline V gene encodes CDR1 SGHTA and CDR2 FQGNSA. Trimming removed 1 base at V and 8 bases at J, with 11 bases between. CDR3 length: 14 amino acids. CDR3 nucleotides: TGTGCCAGCAGCTTAGGGTATGCCGGGGAAAAACTGTTTTTT. Translated: CASSLGYAGEKLFF.

The V and J genes are TRBV7-9 and TRBJ2-2; no reliable D call. Germline V lookup: CDR1 SEHNR, CDR2 FQNEAQ (reference sequence). Trimming took off 2 bases at V and 11 bases at J, with 15 bases between the two ends. The CDR3 totals 14 residues. The CDR3 DNA reads as TGTGCCAGCAGCTTATCCAGCCACGATCTCGAGCTGTTTTTT. Encoded protein: CASSLSSHDLELFF.

This clone was counted only a few times. V gene TRBV6-6 combines with J gene TRBJ2-1; D may be TRBD1 (6 bases). The ends were cut back, 7 bases at V and 4 bases at J, with 20 bases in the middle. The V gene's germline CDR1 is MNHNY and CDR2 SVGAGI (reference sequence). CDR3 length: 16 residues. The CDR3: CASTPRALGGYNEQFF. For the CDR3, the DNA is TGTGCCAGCACCCCTAGGGCCCTAGGGGGTTACAATGAGCAGTTCTTC.

The chain combines TRBV6-1 with TRBJ2-7; D is unclear. The germline V and J ends were trimmed by 7 bases and 12 bases, with 28 bases remaining between them. The CDR3 runs 15 residues. From germline, CDR1 is MNHNS and CDR2 SASEGT. This chain's CDR3 is CASTSGGGDSPVPYF. The CDR3 nucleotides read TGTGCCAGCACCTCAGGCGGCGGCGACTCGCCCGTTCCGTACTTC.

This chain links TRBV5-4 with TRBJ2-7; 9 positions agree with TRBD2. Germline V CDR1 and CDR2: SGHNT, YYREEE (reference sequence). The CDR3 totals 17 residues. Trimming cost V 4 bases and J 1 base; bases outside gene matches: 12. CDR3 nucleotide sequence: TGTGCCAGCAGCCCTCGCCCGGGACTAGCTTATTCCTACGAGCAGTACTTC. Encoded protein: CASSPRPGLAYSYEQYF.

This chain uses TRBV7-2 with TRBJ2-7; D remains unclear. The CDR3 length is 14 residues. Germline V gene data show CDR1 as SGHTA and CDR2 as FQGNSA. V gave up 7 bases and J gave up 2 bases, with 15 bases separating them. CDR3 sequence: CASTAPGSTYEQYF. In DNA form, the CDR3 reads TGTGCCAGCACCGCCCCGGGCAGCACCTACGAGCAGTACTTC. Combining the CDR3 with reference TRBV7-2 and TRBJ2-7 gives the whole variable domain GAGVSQSPSNKVTEKGKDVELRCDPISGHTALYWYRQSLGQGLEFLIYFQGNSAPDKSGLPSDRFSAERTGGSVSTLTIQRTQQEDSAVYLCASTAPGSTYEQYFGPGTRLTVT.

The chain recombines TRBV18 with TRBJ1-3, with a tentative D call TRBD1 (6 bases). There are 17 residues in the CDR3. V dropped 0 bases and J dropped 0 bases, with 12 bases sitting between them. Germline assignment: CDR1 KGHSH and CDR2 LQKENI. The CDR3 DNA follows: TGTGCCAGCTCACCACCGGACAGAGCTTTCTCTGGAAACACCATATATTTT. Translation: CASSPPDRAFSGNTIYF.

This clone was seen just once. At the DNA level, this CDR3 is encoded by other sequences in the same sample as well. This chain uses TRBV2 with TRBJ1-5; no reliable D call. Germline V gives CDR1 SNHLY, CDR2 FYNNEI. The V and J ends lost 1 base and 4 bases respectively, with 5 bases between them. This CDR3 region has 13 residues. CDR3 region: CASSEGGNQPQHF. In nucleotides, the CDR3 is TGTGCCAGCAGTGAAGGCGGGAATCAGCCCCAGCATTTT. Full variable domain (remainder filled in from reference TRBV2 and TRBJ1-5): EPEVTQTPSHQVTQMGQEVILRCVPISNHLYFYWYRQILGQKVEFLVSFYNNEISEKSEIFDDQFSVERPDGSNFTLKIRSTKLEDSAMYFCASSEGGNQPQHFGDGTRLSIL.

In nucleotides, the CDR3 is TGCAGTGCTAGAGAATTCACTGAAGCTTTCTTT. It yields the protein CSAREFTEAFF. This chain joins TRBV20-1 and TRBJ1-1, with D hard to call. V was pared by 0 bases and J by 4 bases, with 3 bases between. Germline V gives CDR1 DFQATT, CDR2 SNEGSKA (reference sequence). CDR3 length: 11 amino acids.

The rearrangement links TRBV25-1 to TRBJ2-3, with 9 bases identical to TRBD1. This CDR3 is built from 16 residues. CDR1 is MGHDK, CDR2 SYGVNS, per germline. V gave up 4 bases and J gave up 0 bases; unmatched junction bases: 5. CDR3 loop: CASSVGGTGSTDTQYF. DNA for the CDR3: TGTGCCAGCAGTGTTGGTGGGACAGGGAGCACAGATACGCAGTATTTT.

The CDR3 coding sequence is TGCGCCAGCAGCCAGCGGGGACTAGCGGGCACCGGGGAGCTGTTTTTT. Protein: CASSQRGLAGTGELFF. This chain uses TRBV4-1 with TRBJ2-2; 12 bases are shared with TRBD2. CDR1 is MGHRA and CDR2 is YSYEKL in the germline V gene. The CDR3 runs 16 residues. Trimming at V came to 3 bases and at J to 4 bases, leaving 3 bases not matched to a gene.